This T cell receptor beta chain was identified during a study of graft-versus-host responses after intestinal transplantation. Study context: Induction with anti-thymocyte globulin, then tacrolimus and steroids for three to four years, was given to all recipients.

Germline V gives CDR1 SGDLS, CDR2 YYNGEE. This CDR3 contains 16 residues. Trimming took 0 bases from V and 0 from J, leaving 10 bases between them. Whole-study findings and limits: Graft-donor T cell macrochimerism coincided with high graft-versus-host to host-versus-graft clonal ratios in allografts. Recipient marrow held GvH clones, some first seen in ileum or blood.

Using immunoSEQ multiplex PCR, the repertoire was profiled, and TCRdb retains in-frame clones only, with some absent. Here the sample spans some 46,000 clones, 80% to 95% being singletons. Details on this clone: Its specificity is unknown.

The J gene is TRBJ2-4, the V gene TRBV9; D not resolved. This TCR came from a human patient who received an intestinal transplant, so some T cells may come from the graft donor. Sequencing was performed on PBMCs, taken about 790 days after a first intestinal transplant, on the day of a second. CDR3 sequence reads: CASSVGHKLAKNIQYF. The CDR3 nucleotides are TGTGCCAGCAGCGTAGGGCACAAGCTAGCCAAAAACATTCAGTACTTC.